This is a list of T cell receptor beta chains from one sample in a study of T cells in localized non-small cell lung cancer. TCRdb's table, derived via immunoSEQ multiplex PCR, lists solely in-frame clones and lacks some. The sample gives 25,000 to 35,000 clones, approximately 92% of which show up once; roughly 4% is in the top ten. Sequences were derived from peripheral blood mononuclear cells, sampled before any cancer treatment. Every receptor here comes from a woman aged 40 to 75 with stage III lung adenocarcinoma. Both conserved end residues are part of each CDR3.

J gene,V gene,CDR3 protein
TRBJ2-3,TRBV7-9,CASTRSGVTDTQYF
TRBJ2-5,TRBV15,CATSRAGPPEETQYF
TRBJ2-1,TRBV19,CASIGAGGRGEQFF
TRBJ1-1,TRBV19,CASSIDGNTEAFF
TRBJ2-1,TRBV19,CASSPRGTSPNEQFF
TRBJ1-5,TRBV18,CASSPTANSNQPQHF
TRBJ2-5,TRBV27,CASSFSGGETQYF
TRBJ1-1,TRBV27,CASGQGGPTEAFF
TRBJ1-2,TRBV2,CASRETGTPNYGYTF
TRBJ2-5,TRBV7-6,CASSLSYGQETQYF
TRBJ2-2,TRBV18,CASSPNLGTARTGELFF
TRBJ2-7,TRBV6-1,CASSSSGTYEQYF
TRBJ1-2,TRBV6-5,CASSYRANYGYTF
TRBJ2-5,TRBV5-4,CASSLNTRAETQYF
TRBJ2-1,TRBV11-2,CASSIDRPPYNEQFF
TRBJ2-5,TRBV11-2,CASSLALQGGETQYF
TRBJ2-1,TRBV6-4,CASSSPGNEQFF
TRBJ2-7,TRBV28,CATWGPISGRASEQYF
TRBJ1-3,TRBV2,CASRGNRASSGNTIYF
TRBJ1-2,TRBV5-5,CASSLVAGGNYGYTF
TRBJ2-2,TRBV18,CASSDQSVTNTGELFF
TRBJ2-1,TRBV27,CASSPASGSAYNEQFF
TRBJ1-3,TRBV6-6,CASSYGTISGNTIYF
TRBJ1-4,TRBV15,CATSKQGRNEKLFF
TRBJ1-2,TRBV5-1,CASSLVPDGGYTF
TRBJ1-2,TRBV5-1,CASSLETNYGYTF
TRBJ1-3,TRBV7-3,CASSSTGHTIYF
TRBJ2-7,TRBV27,CATMGTASYEQYF
TRBJ1-2,TRBV5-1,CASSLGQSNAYGYTF